Shown below are 10 T cell receptor beta chains from a single sample sequenced in a study of identical twins. TCRdb reprocessed the 5' RACE reads with MiXCR, giving one entry per CDR3 protein. The data contain around 220,000 distinct CDR3 sequences, over 12% of them singletons. Input material: memory (CD45RO+) T cells sorted from blood. All receptors come from a woman under 30 in good health.

This clonotype turned up a few times. This rearrangement joins TRBV9 to TRBJ2-7, with D hard to call. Deletions cut 4 bases from V and 2 bases from J, with 19 bases between. This CDR3 is 16 amino acids long. Germline CDR1 is SGDLS and CDR2 is YYNGEE. CDR3 nucleotide sequence: TGTGCCAGCAGCTTAGGACCCCGGCTGGGGACCTACGAGCAGTACTTC. It specifies CASSLGPRLGTYEQYF. Full variable domain (rest looked up from reference TRBV9 and TRBJ2-7): DSGVTQTPKHLITATGQRVTLRCSPRSGDLSVYWYQQSLDQGLQFLIQYYNGEERAKGNILERFSAQQFPDLHSELNLSSLELGDSALYFCASSLGPRLGTYEQYFGPGTRLTVT.

This clonotype occurred many times. The chain joins TRBV2 to TRBJ2-3; D remains ambiguous. The CDR3 is 12 amino acids. The V gene's germline CDR1 is SNHLY and CDR2 FYNNEI. Trimming removed 6 bases from V and 5 bases from J, with 9 bases in between. The CDR3 DNA is TGTGCCAGCAGAAGGATCCGAGATACGCAGTATTTT. Protein: CASRRIRDTQYF.

The rearrangement joins TRBV9 to TRBJ2-2; 7 bases line up with TRBD1. Looked up from germline, CDR1 is SGDLS and CDR2 is YYNGEE. The CDR3 length is 17 residues. V shed 4 bases and J 2 bases; nucleotides not matched to a gene: 11. The CDR3 protein is CASSIQGSFLNTGELFF. In DNA form, the CDR3 reads TGTGCCAGCAGCATACAGGGGTCTTTTCTAAACACCGGGGAGCTGTTTTTT.

This clonotype was recorded at least ten times. The J gene is TRBJ2-7, the V gene TRBV7-2, with 7 bases matching TRBD1. The trim removed 5 bases at V and 0 bases at J, leaving 10 bases unmatched. This CDR3 has 16 residues. Germline V lookup: CDR1 SGHTA, CDR2 FQGNSA. The CDR3 spells CASSPQGSKSSYEQYF. CDR3 nucleotides: TGTGCCAGCAGCCCACAGGGGTCAAAAAGCTCCTACGAGCAGTACTTC.

This clonotype was picked up a small number of times. The chain joins TRBV11-2 to TRBJ2-4, with TRBD2 matching over 14 bases. After removal of 4 bases from V and 0 bases from J, the junction contained 11 bases not matched to a gene. The CDR3 has 20 residues. Looked up from germline, CDR1 is SGHAT and CDR2 is FQNNGV. As DNA, the CDR3 is TGTGCCAGCAGCTCCTCTCCGGGACTAGCGGGAGATCGAGCCAAAAACATTCAGTACTTC. This gives the protein CASSSSPGLAGDRAKNIQYF.

The chain links TRBV6-1 to TRBJ2-7; D is unclear. V lost 6 bases to trimming and J lost 5 bases, with 14 bases between them. This CDR3 spans 13 amino acids. Germline-derived CDR1 and CDR2 are MNHNS and SASEGT. This CDR3 is CASRPPSGHEQYF. CDR3 DNA sequence: TGTGCCAGCAGGCCACCCTCGGGCCACGAGCAGTACTTC.

This clonotype appeared many times. The V call is TRBV6-1, the J call TRBJ2-3; D call uncertain. The CDR3 runs 12 residues. Trimming stripped 10 bases from V and 3 bases from J, with 11 bases between. Per the germline V gene, CDR1 is MNHNS and CDR2 is SASEGT. The CDR3 sequence: CATGGVTDTQYF. The CDR3, as DNA: TGTGCCACCGGTGGGGTTACAGATACGCAGTATTTT.

This clonotype was detected many times. The chain couples TRBV12-3 or TRBV12-4 to TRBJ2-3; 10 bases are a match to TRBD2. J was trimmed by 4 bases and V by 7 bases; bases with no gene match: 5. The CDR3 length is 14 residues. The CDR3 DNA sequence: TGTGCCAGCAACAAGCGGGGGGGCCCAGATACGCAGTATTTT. Protein sequence: CASNKRGGPDTQYF.

With regard to this clonotype: Germline is not matched at one junction end, which may reflect a read error. This rearrangement joins TRBV3-1 to TRBJ2-7, with 9 bases that match TRBD2. The CDR3 consists of 17 residues. Germline CDR1 is LGHDT and CDR2 is YNNKEL (reference sequence). CDR3 DNA sequence: TGTGCCACCAGCCGACGTGGGAGTCTAGCGGGAATCTACGAGCAGTACTTC. Protein: CATSRRGSLAGIYEQYF.

This clonotype has more than one count but fewer than ten. The chain combines TRBV4-3 with TRBJ2-5; 10 positions agree with TRBD1. V lost 4 bases and J lost 4; bases outside the gene matches: 0. There are 13 residues in the CDR3. Germline V gene sequence: CDR1 LGHNA, CDR2 YSLEER. CDR3 bases: TGCGCCAGCAGCCGGGACAGGGGAGAGACCCAGTACTTC. It yields the protein CASSRDRGETQYF.